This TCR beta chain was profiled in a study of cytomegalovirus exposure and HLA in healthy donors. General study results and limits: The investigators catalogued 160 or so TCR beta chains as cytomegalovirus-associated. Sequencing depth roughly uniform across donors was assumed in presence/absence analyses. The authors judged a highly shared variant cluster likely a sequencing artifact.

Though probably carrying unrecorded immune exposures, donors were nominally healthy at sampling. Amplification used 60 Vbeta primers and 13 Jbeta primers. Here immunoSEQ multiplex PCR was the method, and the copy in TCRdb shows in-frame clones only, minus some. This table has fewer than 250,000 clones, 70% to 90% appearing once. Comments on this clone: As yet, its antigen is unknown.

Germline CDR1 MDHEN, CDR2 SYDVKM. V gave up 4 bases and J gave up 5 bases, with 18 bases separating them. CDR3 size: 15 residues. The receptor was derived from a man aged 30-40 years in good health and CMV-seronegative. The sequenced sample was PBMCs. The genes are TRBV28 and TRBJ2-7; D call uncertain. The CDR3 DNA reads TGTGCCAGCAGTTACCGACAATCCGTCAACGACGAGCAGTACTTC. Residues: CASSYRQSVNDEQYF.